One sample yielded the 20 T cell receptor beta chains listed below, sequenced in a study of T cell clonality in common variable immunodeficiency. Their recognized antigens are unknown. Overall study results and limits: Reportedly, TCR beta sequences from common variable immunodeficiency showed fewer deletions and N-nucleotide insertions.

TCRdb's table, derived via immunoSEQ multiplex PCR, lists solely in-frame clones and lacks some. This repertoire holds roughly 39,000 clones, and none appear only once. Sequenced sample: peripheral blood mononuclear cells. Receptors were obtained from a human donor with common variable immunodeficiency.

This clone turned up a few times. The CDR3 here is CAWSDPKGQGNQPQHF. The sequenced part of the CDR3 DNA is TGTGCCTGGAGCGACCCGAAGGGACAGGGCAATCAGCCC. The V and J genes are TRBV30 and TRBJ1-5; 8 bases map to TRBD1. Read sequence stops 3 residues before the CDR3 end, and the germline J gene provides the missing end. The CDR3 is 16 amino acids. J lost 2 bases, V lost 3 bases, and 9 bases had no gene match. The germline CDR1 and CDR2 sequences are GTSNPN and SVGIG (reference sequence).

In this sample, this clone turned up a few times. CDR3 loop: CASSLGTGADTQYF. The CDR3 bases that were read are TGCGCCAGCAGCTTGGGAACAGGGGCAGATACG. The chain links TRBV5-1 to TRBJ2-3, with 7 positions matching TRBD1. The CDR3 goes on 3 residues after the read ends, and that part is filled in from the germline J gene. The CDR3 is made up of 14 amino acids. J lost 4 bases, V lost 0 bases, and 2 bases had no gene match. CDR1 is SGHRS, CDR2 YFSETQ, per germline.

This clone was detected a few times. The read terminates 3 residues before the CDR3 end, so the remaining end is supplied by the germline J gene. V gene TRBV6-1 combines with J gene TRBJ2-3; 8 nucleotides align to TRBD1. CDR3 length equals 14 residues. Germline CDR1 is MNHNS and CDR2 is SASEGT. The V segment lost 3 bases and the J segment 5 bases; nucleotides outside the gene matches: 4. CDR3 DNA, as far as it was read: TGTGCCAGCAGTGACAGGGGGCGTGTAGATACG. Amino acids: CASSDRGRVDT. The whole CDR3 sequence is CASSDRGRVDTQYF.

Comments on this clone: The read falls 3 residues short of the CDR3 end, and the missing part is taken from the germline J gene. V is TRBV6-2 or TRBV6-3 and J is TRBJ1-5, with a tentative D call TRBD1 (6 bases). V lost 5 bases to trimming and J lost 4 bases, with 18 bases between them. This CDR3 is built from 16 residues. Per the germline V gene, CDR1 is MNHEY and CDR2 is SVGEGT. The CDR3 protein is CASSNNPGHRNQPQHF. CDR3 DNA (partial): TGTGCCAGCAGTAATAATCCGGGACACCGAAATCAGCCC.

This clone has only a few counts. The CDR3 end falls 3 residues outside the read, so it is completed with the germline J gene. The chain couples TRBV18 to TRBJ2-2; TRBD1 matches 9 bases. Germline CDR1 KGHSH, CDR2 LQKENI. J gave up 1 base and V 6 bases, and 15 bases lay outside the gene matches. The CDR3 totals 19 residues. The CDR3 sequence: CASSLSRDRDEWNTGELFF. CDR3 DNA, as far as it was read: TGTGCCAGCTCGCTGTCCCGGGACAGGGACGAATGGAACACCGGGGAG.

Ten or more counts support this clone. The CDR3 end lies 3 residues beyond the end of the read and is filled in from the germline J gene. The rearrangement joins TRBV7-9 to TRBJ2-5; 7 nucleotides line up with TRBD2. Germline values: CDR1 SEHNR, CDR2 FQNEAQ (reference sequence). Germline trimming cut 1 base from V and 5 bases from J; bases unmatched to any gene: 1. The length of the CDR3 is 13 residues. CDR3 region: CASSLGLAETQYF. The sequenced CDR3 bases are TGTGCCAGCAGCTTAGGACTAGCCGAGACC.

Details on this clone: The missing CDR3 end, 3 residues past where the read stops, is filled in from the germline J gene. The genes are TRBV19 and TRBJ2-3; weak D call: TRBD1 (6 bases). Germline CDR1 and CDR2: LNHDA and SQIVND (reference sequence). The V and J ends lost 5 bases and 1 base respectively, with 13 bases between them. CDR3 size: 15 residues. CDR3 amino acids: CASSVRQDRTDTQYF. The CDR3 DNA, read in part, is TGTGCCAGTAGTGTTCGACAGGACCGCACAGATACG.

By share of the sample, this clone is medium-sized. The CDR3 end falls 3 residues outside the read, so it is completed with the germline J gene. This chain joins TRBV5-5 and TRBJ1-2; 8 nucleotides agree with TRBD1. The germline CDR1 and CDR2 sequences are SGHKS and YYEKEE (reference sequence). J gave up 3 bases and V 4 bases, and 5 bases lay outside the gene matches. CDR3 length: 14 amino acids. This CDR3 is CASSLGQGDYGYTF. The CDR3 bases that were read are TGTGCCAGCAGCCTTGGACAGGGAGACTATGGC. The full variable domain, in which reference TRBV5-5 and TRBJ1-2 provide the parts outside the CDR3, is DAGVTQSPTHLIKTRGQQVTLRCSPISGHKSVSWYQQVLGQGPQFIFQYYEKEERGRGNFPDRFSARQFPNYSSELNVNALLLGDSALYLCASSLGQGDYGYTFGSGTRLTVV.

As for this clone: With the read ending 3 residues before the CDR3 end, the germline J gene is used to fill in that end. The chain is built from TRBV7-2 and TRBJ1-2, with 9 nucleotides matching TRBD1. V was clipped by 5 bases and J by 4 bases; unmatched bases: 8. CDR1 and CDR2 (germline): SGHTA, FQGNSA. The CDR3 spans 15 residues. The CDR3 loop reads CASSASGTGLYGYTF. The part of the CDR3 DNA that was read is TGTGCCAGCAGCGCTTCCGGGACAGGGCTCTATGGC.

This clone was seen ten or more times. The observed sequence ends 3 residues before the CDR3 terminus, with the missing tail filled in from the germline J gene. The V call is TRBV10-1, the J call TRBJ2-4; the match to TRBD1 covers 10 bases. Looked up from germline, CDR1 is WNHNN and CDR2 is SYGVQD (reference sequence). V shed 5 bases and J 6 bases; nucleotides not matched to a gene: 4. CDR3 size: 14 residues. Here the CDR3 reads CASSSRDRGNIQYF. The CDR3 bases that were read are TGCGCCAGCAGTTCCCGGGACAGGGGAAACATT.

This clone has a count of ten or more. The read terminates 3 residues ahead of where the CDR3 ends, so the germline J gene completes it. The V gene is TRBV5-1, the J gene TRBJ1-1; no reliable D call. The CDR3 is made up of 14 amino acids. Germline V gene sequence: CDR1 SGHRS, CDR2 YFSETQ. Trimming shortened V by 2 bases and J by 4 bases, and 12 bases separated the two germline ends. The CDR3 sequence is CASSFVSSSTEAFF. The CDR3 bases that were read are TGCGCCAGCAGCTTTGTATCATCCAGCACTGAA.

This clone has just a few counts. CDR3 amino acids: CSARDRGRSYEQYF. CDR3 DNA, as far as it was read: TGCAGTGCTAGGGACAGAGGTCGATCCTACGAG. The rearrangement links TRBV20-1 to TRBJ2-7; maybe TRBD1 (6 bases). The read terminates 3 residues before the CDR3 end, so the remaining end is supplied by the germline J gene. Germline values: CDR1 DFQATT, CDR2 SNEGSKA (reference sequence). The CDR3 contains 14 residues. Trimming shortened V by 3 bases and J by 1 base, and 13 bases separated the two germline ends.

This clone was detected many times. From the germline J gene comes the end of the CDR3, since the read stops 3 residues before it. The chain recombines TRBV5-1 with TRBJ2-1; the match to TRBD2 covers 10 bases. V lost 2 bases and J lost 5; bases outside the gene matches: 10. Germline loops: CDR1 SGHRS, CDR2 YFSETQ. The CDR3 has 17 residues. The sequenced CDR3 bases are TGCGCCAGCAGCTTAAGGGGTAGCGGGGGGCCCAACAATGAG. Residues: CASSLRGSGGPNNE. The full CDR3 protein reads CASSLRGSGGPNNEQFF.

This clone was found a few times. The DNA ends 3 residues before the CDR3 does, and the rest of the CDR3 is filled in from the germline J gene. This chain joins TRBV19 and TRBJ1-6, with TRBD1 matching over 9 bases. Germline-derived CDR1 and CDR2 are LNHDA and SQIVND (reference sequence). This CDR3 is 13 amino acids long. The junction had 0 bases not matched to a gene; V was cut back by 5 bases and J by 7 bases. The CDR3 spells CASSGTGNSPLHF. The CDR3 DNA, read in part, is TGTGCCAGTAGTGGGACAGGGAATTCACCC.

Remarks on this clone: Coverage ceases 3 residues before the CDR3 finishes, and the germline J gene fills in the end. This chain uses TRBV30 with TRBJ2-6; the match to TRBD1 covers 7 bases. V lost 4 bases and J lost 0; bases outside the gene matches: 3. Per the germline V gene, CDR1 is GTSNPN and CDR2 is SVGIG (reference sequence). This CDR3 region has 15 residues. CDR3 DNA, as far as it was read: TGTGCCTGGAACCCAGGGGGCTCTGGGGCCAACGTC. Its protein is CAWNPGGSGANV. The whole CDR3 sequence is CAWNPGGSGANVLTF.

This clone came up many times. The read ends 3 residues early relative to the CDR3; the germline J gene fills the gap. The rearrangement joins TRBV29-1 to TRBJ1-1; 7 bases agree with TRBD1. V was clipped by 7 bases and J by 4 bases; unmatched bases: 6. This CDR3 contains 12 residues. CDR1 and CDR2 (germline): SQVTM, ANQGSEA. The CDR3 loop reads CSAHRGTTEAFF. The sequenced CDR3 bases are TGCAGCGCACACAGGGGTACCACTGAA.

This clone was seen ten or more times. The read terminates 3 residues ahead of where the CDR3 ends, so the germline J gene completes it. The V call is TRBV5-1, the J call TRBJ2-7, with no clear D. The CDR3 totals 15 residues. Germline V gene data show CDR1 as SGHRS and CDR2 as YFSETQ. V was trimmed by 4 bases and J by 5 bases, leaving 19 bases between them. The sequenced part of the CDR3 DNA is TGCGCCAGCAGCCCGACCCTCTCGGGTCTCCACGAG. Amino acid sequence: CASSPTLSGLHE. The whole CDR3 protein is CASSPTLSGLHEQYF.

As for this clone: The sequenced fragment ends 3 residues before the CDR3 boundary, so the rest is inferred from the germline J gene. This chain links TRBV6-1 with TRBJ2-3; the match to TRBD2 covers 11 bases. The CDR3 consists of 15 residues. Per the germline V gene, CDR1 is MNHNS and CDR2 is SASEGT. The junction had 4 bases not matched to a gene; V was cut back by 2 bases and J by 6 bases. The CDR3 spells CASSESSGGWDTQYF. The CDR3 DNA, read in part, is TGTGCCAGCAGTGAATCTAGCGGGGGGTGGGATACG.

This clone was observed many times. The CDR3 DNA, read in part, is TGTGCCATTGAGAAGGACAGTCCTACGAATGAG. Its protein product is CAIEKDSPTNE. The entire CDR3 reads CAIEKDSPTNEQFF. This chain connects TRBV2 to TRBJ2-1; TRBD1 might be the D (6 bases). The CDR3 goes on 3 residues after the read ends, and that part is filled in from the germline J gene. The ends were cut back, 10 bases at V and 7 bases at J, with 20 bases in the middle. The germline gives CDR1 SNHLY, CDR2 FYNNEI. The CDR3 consists of 14 residues.

A word on this clone: The missing CDR3 end, 3 residues past where the read stops, is filled in from the germline J gene. The chain links TRBV30 to TRBJ2-7; 9 bases match TRBD1. Germline-derived CDR1 and CDR2 are GTSNPN and SVGIG (reference sequence). The CDR3 contains 13 residues. J gave up 3 bases and V 5 bases, and 5 bases lay outside the gene matches. The CDR3 here is CAWGQGTNYEQYF. The sequenced CDR3 bases are TGTGCCTGGGGACAGGGGACCAACTACGAG. Full variable domain (remainder filled in from reference TRBV30 and TRBJ2-7): SQTIHQWPATLVQPVGSPLSLECTVEGTSNPNLYWYRQAAGRGLQLLFYSVGIGQISSEVPQNLSASRPQDRQFILSSKKLLLSDSGFYLCAWGQGTNYEQYFGPGTRLTVT.